This T cell receptor (beta chain) was captured in a study of T cell responses to AZD1222 COVID-19 vaccine. Profiling relied on immunoSEQ multiplex PCR, and the TCRdb table lists in-frame clones only, not all of them. In the table there are roughly 120,000 clones, approximately 94% of which are singletons. This CDR3 region has 14 residues. Germline V gene data show CDR1 as SGHTA and CDR2 as FQGNSA. The ends were cut back, 1 base at V and 3 bases at J, with 10 bases in the middle. The source material was peripheral blood, sampled 28 days after the second AZD1222 dose. This receptor was taken from an adult who received the AZD1222 COVID-19 vaccine. The rearrangement joins TRBV7-2 to TRBJ2-7; no reliable D call. The CDR3 sequence is CASSLGLDGYEQYF. CDR3 nucleotides: TGTGCCAGCAGCTTAGGCCTGGATGGCTACGAGCAGTACTTC.